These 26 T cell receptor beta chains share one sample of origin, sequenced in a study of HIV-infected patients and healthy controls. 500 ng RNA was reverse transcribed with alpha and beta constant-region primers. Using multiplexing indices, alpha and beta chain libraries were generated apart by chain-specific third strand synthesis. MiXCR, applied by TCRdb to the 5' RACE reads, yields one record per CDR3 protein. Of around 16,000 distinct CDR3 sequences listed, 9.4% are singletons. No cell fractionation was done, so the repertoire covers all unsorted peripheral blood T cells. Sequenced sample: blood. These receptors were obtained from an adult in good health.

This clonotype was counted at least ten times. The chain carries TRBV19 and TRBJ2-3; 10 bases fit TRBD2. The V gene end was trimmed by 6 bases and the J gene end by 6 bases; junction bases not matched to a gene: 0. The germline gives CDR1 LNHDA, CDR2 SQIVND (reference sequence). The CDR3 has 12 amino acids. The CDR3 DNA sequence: TGTGCCAGTAGACTAGCGGGGGATACGCAGTATTTT. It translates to CASRLAGDTQYF.

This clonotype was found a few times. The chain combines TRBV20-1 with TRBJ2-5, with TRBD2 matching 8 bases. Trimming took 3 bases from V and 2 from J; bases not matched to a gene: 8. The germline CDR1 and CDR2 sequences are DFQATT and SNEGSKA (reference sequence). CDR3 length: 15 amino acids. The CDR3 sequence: CSARLAGTSQETQYF. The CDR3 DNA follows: TGCAGTGCTAGGCTAGCGGGCACTTCGCAAGAGACCCAGTACTTC.

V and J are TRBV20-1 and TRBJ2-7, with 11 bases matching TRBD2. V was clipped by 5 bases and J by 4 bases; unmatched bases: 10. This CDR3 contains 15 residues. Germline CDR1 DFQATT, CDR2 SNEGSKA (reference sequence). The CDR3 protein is CSARGTSGLRYEQYV. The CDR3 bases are TGCAGTGCTCGAGGGACTAGCGGACTACGGTACGAGCAGTACGTC.

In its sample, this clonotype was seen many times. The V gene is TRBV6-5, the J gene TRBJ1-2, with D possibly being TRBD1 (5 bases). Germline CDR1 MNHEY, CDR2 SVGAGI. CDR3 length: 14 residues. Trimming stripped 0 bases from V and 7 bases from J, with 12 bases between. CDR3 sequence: CASSYSLGQGGYTF. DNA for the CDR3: TGTGCCAGCAGTTACTCTTTAGGGCAGGGTGGCTACACCTTC.

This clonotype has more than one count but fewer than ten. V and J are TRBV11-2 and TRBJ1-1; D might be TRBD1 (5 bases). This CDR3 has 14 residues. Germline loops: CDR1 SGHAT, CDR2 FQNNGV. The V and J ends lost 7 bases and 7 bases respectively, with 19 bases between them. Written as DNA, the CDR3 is TGTGCCAGCAACCCAGGGTACGGGTACAGTGAAGCTTTCTTT. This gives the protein CASNPGYGYSEAFF.

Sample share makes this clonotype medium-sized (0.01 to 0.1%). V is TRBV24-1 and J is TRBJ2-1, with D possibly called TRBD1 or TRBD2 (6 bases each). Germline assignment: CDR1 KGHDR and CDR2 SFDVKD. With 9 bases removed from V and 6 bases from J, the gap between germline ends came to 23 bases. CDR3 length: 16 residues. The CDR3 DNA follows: TGTGCCACCCTCGGGGACTCCAACCCGGGGGCCAATGAGCAGTTCTTC. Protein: CATLGDSNPGANEQFF.

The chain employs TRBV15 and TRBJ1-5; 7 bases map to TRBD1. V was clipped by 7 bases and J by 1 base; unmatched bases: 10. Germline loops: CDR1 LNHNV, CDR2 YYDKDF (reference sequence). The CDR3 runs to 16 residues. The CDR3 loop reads CATTRTGEPSNQPQHF. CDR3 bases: TGTGCCACCACACGGACAGGTGAACCGAGCAATCAGCCCCAGCATTTT.

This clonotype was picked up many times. CDR3 bases: TGTGCCAGCGGGACTAGCGGGAGTGTCGCAGATACGCAGTATTTT. Translated: CASGTSGSVADTQYF. J is TRBJ2-3 and V is TRBV2, with TRBD2 matching 14 bases. Trimming at V came to 8 bases and at J to 4 bases, leaving 5 bases not matched to a gene. Germline lookup yields CDR1 SNHLY and CDR2 FYNNEI. This CDR3 region has 15 residues.

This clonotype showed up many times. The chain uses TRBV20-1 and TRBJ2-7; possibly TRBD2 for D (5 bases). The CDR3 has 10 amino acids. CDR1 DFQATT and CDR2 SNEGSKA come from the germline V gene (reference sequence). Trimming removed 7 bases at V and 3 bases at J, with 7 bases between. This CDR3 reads CSVEGYEQYF. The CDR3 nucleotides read TGCAGTGTAGAGGGCTACGAGCAGTACTTC.

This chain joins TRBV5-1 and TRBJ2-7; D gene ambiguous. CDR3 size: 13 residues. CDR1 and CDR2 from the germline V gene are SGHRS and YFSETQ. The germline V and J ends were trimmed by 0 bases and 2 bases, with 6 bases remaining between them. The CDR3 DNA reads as TGCGCCAGCAGCTTGGGCAGTACCTACGAGCAGTACTTC. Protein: CASSLGSTYEQYF.

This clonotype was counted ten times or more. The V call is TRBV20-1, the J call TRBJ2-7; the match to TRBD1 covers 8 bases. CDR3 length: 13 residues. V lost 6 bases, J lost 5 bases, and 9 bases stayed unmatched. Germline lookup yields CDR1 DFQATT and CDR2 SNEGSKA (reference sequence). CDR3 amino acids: CSAKASGGHEQYV. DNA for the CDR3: TGCAGTGCCAAAGCCTCAGGGGGCCACGAGCAGTACGTC.

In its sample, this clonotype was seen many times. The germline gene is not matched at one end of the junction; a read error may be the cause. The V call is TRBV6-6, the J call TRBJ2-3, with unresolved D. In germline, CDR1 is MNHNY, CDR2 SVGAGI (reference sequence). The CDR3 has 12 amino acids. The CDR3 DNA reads TGTGCCAGCAGTTCCTTCACAAATACGCAGTATTTT. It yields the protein CASSSFTNTQYF.

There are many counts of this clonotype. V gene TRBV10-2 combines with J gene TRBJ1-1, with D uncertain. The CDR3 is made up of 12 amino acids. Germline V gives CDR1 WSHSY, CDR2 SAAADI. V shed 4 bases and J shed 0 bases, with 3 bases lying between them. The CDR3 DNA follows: TGCGCCAGCAGTGGGTTGAACACTGAAGCTTTCTTT. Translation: CASSGLNTEAFF.

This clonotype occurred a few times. The CDR3, as DNA: TGCGCCAGCAGCCAACAGCAAGGATCAGATACGCAGTATTTT. It encodes CASSQQQGSDTQYF. The chain recombines TRBV4-3 with TRBJ2-3; D gene uncertain. Germline V gene data show CDR1 as LGHNA and CDR2 as YSLEER. The CDR3 spans 14 residues. V was trimmed by 2 bases and J by 4 bases, leaving 10 bases between them.

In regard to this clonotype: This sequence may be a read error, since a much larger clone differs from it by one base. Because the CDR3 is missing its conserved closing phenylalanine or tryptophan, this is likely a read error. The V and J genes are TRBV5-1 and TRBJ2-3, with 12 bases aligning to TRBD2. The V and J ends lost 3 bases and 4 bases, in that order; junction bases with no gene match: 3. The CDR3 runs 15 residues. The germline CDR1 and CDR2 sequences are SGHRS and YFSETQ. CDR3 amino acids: CASSSLAGGPDTQYI. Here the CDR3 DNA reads TGCGCCAGCAGCTCCCTAGCGGGAGGGCCAGATACGCAGTATATT.

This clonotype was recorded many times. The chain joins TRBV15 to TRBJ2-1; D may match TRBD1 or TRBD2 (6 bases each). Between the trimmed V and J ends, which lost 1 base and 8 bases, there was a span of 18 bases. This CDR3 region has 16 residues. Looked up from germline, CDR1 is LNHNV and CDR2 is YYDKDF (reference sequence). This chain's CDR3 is CATSRVYNREEYEQFF. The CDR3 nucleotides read TGTGCCACCAGCAGAGTTTACAACAGGGAGGAGTATGAGCAGTTCTTC.

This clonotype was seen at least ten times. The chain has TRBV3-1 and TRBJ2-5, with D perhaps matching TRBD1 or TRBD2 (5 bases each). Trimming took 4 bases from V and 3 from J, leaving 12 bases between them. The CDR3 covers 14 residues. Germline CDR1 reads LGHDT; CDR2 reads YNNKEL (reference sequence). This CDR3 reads CASSLGPTKETQYF. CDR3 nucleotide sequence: TGTGCCAGCAGCCTGGGACCAACAAAAGAGACCCAGTACTTC.

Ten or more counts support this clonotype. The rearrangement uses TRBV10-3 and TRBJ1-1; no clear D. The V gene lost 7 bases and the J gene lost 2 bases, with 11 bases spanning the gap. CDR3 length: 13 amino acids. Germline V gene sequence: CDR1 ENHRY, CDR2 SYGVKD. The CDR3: CAIKVAGNTEAFF. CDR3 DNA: TGTGCCATCAAAGTCGCGGGAAACACTGAAGCTTTCTTT.

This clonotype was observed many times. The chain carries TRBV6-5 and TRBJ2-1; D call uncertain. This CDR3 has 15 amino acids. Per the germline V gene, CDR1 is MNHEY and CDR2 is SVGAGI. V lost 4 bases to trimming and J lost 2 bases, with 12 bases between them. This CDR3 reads CASSSFGTAYNEQFF. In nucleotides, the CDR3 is TGTGCCAGCAGTTCCTTCGGCACCGCCTACAATGAGCAGTTCTTC.

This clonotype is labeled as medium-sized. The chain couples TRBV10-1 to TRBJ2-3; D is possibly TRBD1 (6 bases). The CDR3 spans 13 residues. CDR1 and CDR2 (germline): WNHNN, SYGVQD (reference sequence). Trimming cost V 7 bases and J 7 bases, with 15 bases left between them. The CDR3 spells CASTIDRLHTQYF. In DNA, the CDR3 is TGCGCCAGCACCATAGACAGGTTACATACGCAGTATTTT.

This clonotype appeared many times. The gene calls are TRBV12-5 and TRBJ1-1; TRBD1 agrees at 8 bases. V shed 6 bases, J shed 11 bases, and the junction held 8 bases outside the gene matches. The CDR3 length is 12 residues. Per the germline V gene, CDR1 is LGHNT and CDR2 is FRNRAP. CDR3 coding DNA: TGTGCTAGTGGACCCAGACAGGGGCAGGCTTTCTTT. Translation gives CASGPRQGQAFF.

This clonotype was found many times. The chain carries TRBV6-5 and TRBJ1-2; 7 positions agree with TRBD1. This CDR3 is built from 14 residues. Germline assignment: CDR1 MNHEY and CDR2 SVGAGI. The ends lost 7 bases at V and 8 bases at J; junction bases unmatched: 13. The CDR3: CASKERGQPFGYTF. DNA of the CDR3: TGTGCCAGCAAAGAGCGGGGACAGCCCTTCGGCTACACCTTC.

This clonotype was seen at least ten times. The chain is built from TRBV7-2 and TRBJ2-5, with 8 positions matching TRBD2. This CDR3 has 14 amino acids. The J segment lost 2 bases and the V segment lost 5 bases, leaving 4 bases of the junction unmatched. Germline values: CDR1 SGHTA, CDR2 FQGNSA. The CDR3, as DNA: TGTGCCAGCAGCCCGACTAGCGTACAAGAGACCCAGTACTTC. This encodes CASSPTSVQETQYF.

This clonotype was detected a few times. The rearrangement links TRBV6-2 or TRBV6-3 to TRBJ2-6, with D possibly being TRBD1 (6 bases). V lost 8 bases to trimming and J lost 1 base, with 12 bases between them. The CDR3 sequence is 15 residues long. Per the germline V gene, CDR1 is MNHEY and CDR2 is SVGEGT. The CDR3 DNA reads TGTGCCAGCTGGGGGACAACTTCTGGGGCCAACGTCCTGACTTTC. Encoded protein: CASWGTTSGANVLTF.

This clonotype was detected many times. CDR3 amino acids: CASSLYRGQDQPQHF. The CDR3 coding sequence is TGTGCCAGCAGTTTATACCGGGGGCAGGATCAGCCCCAGCATTTT. The chain employs TRBV12-3 or TRBV12-4 and TRBJ1-5; TRBD1 is a possible D gene (6 bases). V was pared by 2 bases and J by 5 bases, with 13 bases between. The CDR3 runs 15 residues.

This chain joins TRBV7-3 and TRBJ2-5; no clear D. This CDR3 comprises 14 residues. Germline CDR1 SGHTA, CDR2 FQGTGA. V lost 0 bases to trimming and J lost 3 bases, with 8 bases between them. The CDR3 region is CASSLTNDEETQYF. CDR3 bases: TGTGCCAGCAGCTTAACGAACGATGAAGAGACCCAGTACTTC.